A selection of T cell receptor beta chains follows, all from one sample in a study of blood T cell repertoires in COVID-19. Data came from immunoSEQ multiplex PCR; TCRdb stores just in-frame clones and leaves some out. The sample lists around 130,000 clones; about 84% were seen once. Input material: peripheral blood. The receptor source for this set is a woman in her sixties with acute or convalescent COVID-19. Each CDR3 is given with its conserved first and last residue. D genes are given only for firm matches. Clone size appears in some rows only: once, few, many, or a class for an expanded clone.

clone size	CDR3 length	D gene	V gene	J gene	CDR3 DNA	CDR3 protein
few	14	-	TRBV19	TRBJ2-2	TGTGCCAGTAGTACACGCCCAGGCTCCGAGGAGCTGTTTTTT	CASSTRPGSEELFF
-	15	-	TRBV6-4	TRBJ1-5	TGTGCCAGCAGTGAATCATGGGGGCTCGGTCAGCCCCAGCATTTT	CASSESWGLGQPQHF
-	15	-	TRBV6-6	TRBJ1-2	TGTGCCAGCAGTCTCGACAGAACATCAGTCTATGGCTACACCTTC	CASSLDRTSVYGYTF
-	12	-	TRBV5-8	TRBJ1-2	TGTGCCAGCAGTTCCCCGGGAGCGGGCTACACCTTC	CASSSPGAGYTF
-	15	-	TRBV7-2	TRBJ1-2	TGTGCCAGCAGCGCCTACAGGGATTTAGTGGCTGGCTACACCTTC	CASSAYRDLVAGYTF
-	14	TRBD2	TRBV6-5	TRBJ2-5	TGTGCCGCAGGGAGGGGATGGTACCAAGAGACCCAGTACTTC	CAAGRGWYQETQYF
-	15	TRBD1	TRBV10-1	TRBJ1-4	TGCGCCAGCAGTGAAGGGACAGGGAGAGGTGAAAAACTGTTTTTT	CASSEGTGRGEKLFF
-	13	-	TRBV12-3/TRBV12-4	TRBJ1-2	TGTGCCAGCAGCCTCAGGATTAACTATGGCTACACCTTC	CASSLRINYGYTF
-	12	-	TRBV3-1/TRBV3-2	TRBJ1-2	TGTGCCAGCAGCCTAAGCCTGTATGGCTACACCTTC	CASSLSLYGYTF
-	15	TRBD1	TRBV15	TRBJ1-5	TGTGCCACCAGCAGAGATACAGGGGGTTATCAGCCCCAGCATTTT	CATSRDTGGYQPQHF
-	16	TRBD2	TRBV7-6	TRBJ2-3	TGTGCCAGCAGCGCCCGACTAGCGGGGGACACAGATACGCAGTATTTT	CASSARLAGDTDTQYF
-	16	-	TRBV7-9	TRBJ1-4	TGTGCCAGCAGCTTGACGGGGGTGCGGACTAATGAAAAACTGTTTTTT	CASSLTGVRTNEKLFF
-	18	TRBD1	TRBV5-1	TRBJ1-3	TGCGCCAGCCGATCCGGGACAGGGGGCGAGTTGAAGGGAAACACCATATATTTT	CASRSGTGGELKGNTIYF
-	12	-	TRBV7-9	TRBJ2-2	TGTTACTCCATAATGAACACCGGGGAGCTGTTTTTT	CYSIMNTGELFF
-	17	-	TRBV19	TRBJ1-1	TGTGCCAGTAGTCCTACCGGGGGTATACCGATGGACACTGAAGCTTTCTTT	CASSPTGGIPMDTEAFF
-	13	-	TRBV30	TRBJ1-2	TGTGCCTGGAGTCCGACAGCTAACTATGGCTACACCTTC	CAWSPTANYGYTF
-	15	-	TRBV6-5	TRBJ1-1	TGTGCCAGCCTTCGGGGGGACGCAGGGAACACTGAAGCTTTCTTT	CASLRGDAGNTEAFF
once	16	-	TRBV14	TRBJ1-1	TGTGCCAGCAGCCCCCCAAGAAGCCGCAAGAACACTGAAGCTTTCTTT	CASSPPRSRKNTEAFF
-	14	-	TRBV30	TRBJ1-6	TGTGCCTGGAGTGCCGGGACTTCTAATTCACCCCTCCACTTT	CAWSAGTSNSPLHF
-	16	TRBD1	TRBV6-4	TRBJ1-6	TGTGCCAGCAGTAAGGAGGGGGACAGGGTTTCCTCACCCCTCCACTTT	CASSKEGDRVSSPLHF
-	14	TRBD1	TRBV6-5	TRBJ2-2	TGTGCCAGCAGTCAGGGGGCGCGGACCGGGGAGCTGTTTTTT	CASSQGARTGELFF
-	14	-	TRBV5-4	TRBJ1-2	TGTGCCAGCAGCTTGTGGCAGGTTAACTATGGCTACACCTTC	CASSLWQVNYGYTF
-	13	-	TRBV12-3/TRBV12-4	TRBJ1-1	TGTGCCAGCAGCAAAGGGAGGAACACTGAAGCTTTCTTT	CASSKGRNTEAFF
-	15	TRBD2	TRBV6-5	TRBJ2-1	TGTGCCAGCAGTAGGACTAGCGGGCTATCCAATGAGCAGTTCTTC	CASSRTSGLSNEQFF
-	18	TRBD2	TRBV5-1	TRBJ2-2	TGCGCCAGCAGCTCTACCCCCACTAGCGGGGGAGGGGCCGGGGAGCTGTTTTTT	CASSSTPTSGGGAGELFF
-	15	TRBD1	TRBV6-5	TRBJ1-1	TGTGCCAGCACCCCGGGACAGGACATGAACACTGAAGCTTTCTTT	CASTPGQDMNTEAFF
-	15	-	TRBV19	TRBJ1-2	TGTGCCAGTAGTATAGCCAAAGGGGCAAACTATGGCTACACCTTC	CASSIAKGANYGYTF
-	14	-	TRBV9	TRBJ1-4	TGTGCCAGCAGCGTGGGGGGGACTGGGGAAAAACTGTTTTTT	CASSVGGTGEKLFF
-	13	-	TRBV12-3/TRBV12-4	TRBJ1-2	TGTGCCAGCAGTGCCGGGACTAACTATGGCTACACCTTC	CASSAGTNYGYTF
-	11	TRBD1	TRBV2	TRBJ2-7	TGTGCCACCACAGGGGAAGGCGAGCAGTACTTC	CATTGEGEQYF
-	13	TRBD1	TRBV10-1	TRBJ1-2	TGCGCCAGCAGTGCCGGACAGGCTTATGGCTACACCTTC	CASSAGQAYGYTF
-	17	TRBD2	TRBV2	TRBJ2-1	TGTGCCAGCAGACCGACTACTGGCGGGGGGACTTACAATGAGCAGTTCTTC	CASRPTTGGGTYNEQFF
-	15	TRBD1	TRBV19	TRBJ1-5	TGTGCCAGTAGTATTTGGGGACAGGGTCAAGAGCCCCAGCATTTT	CASSIWGQGQEPQHF
-	15	TRBD2	TRBV7-3	TRBJ2-5	TGTGCCAGCAGCCCTAGCGGGGGGGCTGTTGAGACCCAGTACTTC	CASSPSGGAVETQYF
-	12	-	TRBV30	TRBJ1-6	TGTGCCTGGAGTGTATATGATTCACCCCTCCACTTT	CAWSVYDSPLHF
-	14	-	TRBV6-6	TRBJ2-6	TGTGCCAGCAGTCCCCCCGGCAGGAAGGACGTCCTGACTTTC	CASSPPGRKDVLTF
-	15	-	TRBV2	TRBJ2-5	TGTGCCAGCGGGGGCAGGGTACAGGGACAAGAGACCCAGTACTTC	CASGGRVQGQETQYF
few	12	-	TRBV28	TRBJ1-2	TGTGCCAGCAAGGGAGGGCCCTATGGCTACACCTTC	CASKGGPYGYTF
-	13	-	TRBV4-1	TRBJ1-5	TGCGCCAGCAGCCAGGACTCTAACCGGCCCCAGCATTTT	CASSQDSNRPQHF
-	15	-	TRBV5-1	TRBJ1-1	TGCGCCAGCAGCTTTGGACAGTTAGTGAACACTGAAGCTTTCTTT	CASSFGQLVNTEAFF
-	20	TRBD1	TRBV27	TRBJ1-6	TGTGCCAGCAGTTTATCCTGGCCTTTTCTCTCGGGACAGGGTCATTCACCCCTCCACTTT	CASSLSWPFLSGQGHSPLHF
-	14	-	TRBV4-1	TRBJ2-3	TGCGCCAGCAGCCAAGCCCCCATCGGAGATACGCAGTATTTT	CASSQAPIGDTQYF
-	12	-	TRBV6-5	TRBJ1-1	TGTGCCAGCCTCGGGAGGGACACTGAAGCTTTCTTT	CASLGRDTEAFF
once	13	-	TRBV5-1	TRBJ2-2	TGCGCCAGCAGCCGACAGGAAACCGGGGAGCTGTTTTTT	CASSRQETGELFF
few	14	-	TRBV18	TRBJ2-1	TGTGCCAGCTCACGGTCAGGGCCCCCCAATGAGCAGTTCTTC	CASSRSGPPNEQFF
-	18	TRBD2	TRBV5-6	TRBJ2-5	TGTGCCAGCAGCCCCGCTCCGGGACTAGCGCCCCTCCAAGAGACCCAGTACTTC	CASSPAPGLAPLQETQYF
-	12	-	TRBV19	TRBJ1-5	TGTGCCAGTAAATCCGGGGGGCAACCCCAGCATTTT	CASKSGGQPQHF
-	13	-	TRBV5-6	TRBJ1-3	TGTGCCAGCACCCGAGAAGAGGGAAACACCATATATTTT	CASTREEGNTIYF
few	13	-	TRBV10-2	TRBJ1-5	TGCGCCAGCAGTGATATTGGCAATCAGCCCCAGCATTTT	CASSDIGNQPQHF
-	15	TRBD1	TRBV6-5	TRBJ1-4	TGTGCCAGCAGTCCACAGGGGGGAAAATATGAAAAACTGTTTTTT	CASSPQGGKYEKLFF
-	16	-	TRBV7-9	TRBJ2-1	TGTGCCAGCAGCTTAGGGTCGGTATCCCCCTACAATGAGCAGTTCTTC	CASSLGSVSPYNEQFF
-	12	-	TRBV29-1	TRBJ2-1	TGCAGCTACAGACGAGGGTTCCATGAGCAGTTCTTC	CSYRRGFHEQFF